Given below is one T cell receptor (beta chain) in context. Its cognate antigen is unknown. A read error may produce the germline difference seen at one junction end. Other DNA sequences of this sample code for an identical CDR3. In germline, CDR1 is SGHVS, CDR2 FNYEAQ. The CDR3 has 15 residues. The data belong to a study of cytomegalovirus exposure and HLA in healthy donors. Findings and limits, study-wide: Accurate predictions that matched the HLA-A and HLA-B alleles of most subjects were reportedly made from TCR beta sequences.

PCR employed 60 Vbeta and 13 Jbeta primers. The assay was immunoSEQ multiplex PCR, and TCRdb's table has in-frame clones only and misses some. The profile shows around 150,000 clones, approximately 70% of them singletons. This receptor was taken from a man between 40 and 49 years old in good health and CMV-seropositive. Material: PBMCs. This chain uses TRBV7-6 with TRBJ2-5, with D unclear. CDR3 coding DNA: TGTGCCAGCAGCTCCAACGGAGTCTCTCAAGAGACCCAATACTTC. Amino acids: CASSSNGVSQETQYF.